The rows below give T cell receptor beta chains drawn from one sample of a study of blood T cell repertoires in COVID-19. The data were produced by immunoSEQ multiplex PCR, yet TCRdb's version contains in-frame clones alone and is incomplete. Of some 20,000 clones in the sample, roughly 86% were seen once. Sequencing was done on a sample of peripheral blood. The receptors were sampled from a human donor in a cohort sampled during active COVID-19. Both conserved end residues are part of each CDR3. D genes are given only for firm matches. Clone size is not always given. Where it is, it says once, few, many or a class for expanded clones.

TRBV3-1/TRBV3-2	NA	NA	TRBJ2-7	TGTGCCAGCAGCTTCGCGCCCGCGCCAGGGCCTTACGAGCAGTACTTC	CASSFAPAPGPYEQYF
TRBV27	NA	NA	TRBJ2-1	TGTGCCAGCAGTTTATCCAGAAACAATGAGCAGTTCTTC	CASSLSRNNEQFF
TRBV4-1	NA	few	TRBJ1-1	TGCGCCAGCAGCTCGGAGGCCAGGTCCTTGAACACTGAAGCTTTCTTT	CASSSEARSLNTEAFF
TRBV6-5	TRBD2	NA	TRBJ2-5	TGTGCCAGCCGACTAGCGGGAAAAGAGGAGACCCAGTACTTC	CASRLAGKEETQYF
TRBV9	NA	NA	TRBJ1-3	TGTGCCAGCAGCGCCGATCCCACTGGTTCCTTTAGCTCTGGAAACACCATATATTTT	CASSADPTGSFSSGNTIYF
TRBV9	NA	NA	TRBJ1-2	TGTGCCAGCAGCCCTGACAGCAACTATGGCTACACCTTC	CASSPDSNYGYTF
TRBV2	NA	NA	TRBJ1-5	TGTGCCAGCAGTGAGGGGGCAGGGGTCAATCAGCCCCAGCATTTT	CASSEGAGVNQPQHF
TRBV5-1	TRBD1	NA	TRBJ2-7	TGCGCCAGCAGCCTACAAGGAACCAGAACAGGGGTCTCCGAGCAGTACTTC	CASSLQGTRTGVSEQYF
TRBV25-1	NA	NA	TRBJ1-1	TGTGCCAGCAGTGCCCGCGGCAGAATGAACACTGAAGCTTTCTTT	CASSARGRMNTEAFF
TRBV27	NA	NA	TRBJ1-1	TGTGCCAGCAGTTCTCTTCTCCCGGGAGCTGAAGCTTTCTTT	CASSSLLPGAEAFF
TRBV5-6	NA	NA	TRBJ1-5	TGTGCCAGCAGCTTGGAACAGGCCCAATTCCGTCAGCCCCAGCATTTT	CASSLEQAQFRQPQHF
TRBV6-5	TRBD2	NA	TRBJ2-7	TGTGCCAGCACGGGGGGTCCCCCCTACGAGCAGTACTTC	CASTGGPPYEQYF
TRBV19	TRBD1	once	TRBJ2-7	TGTGCCAGTAGTATCGCAGGGGGCTTGTACGAGCAGTACTTC	CASSIAGGLYEQYF
TRBV7-2	NA	NA	TRBJ2-7	TGTGCCAGCAGCTCGAAAGGACAATACTACGAGCAGTACTTC	CASSSKGQYYEQYF
TRBV13	TRBD1	NA	TRBJ2-7	TGTGCCAGCAGCTACTCGCGTCCGGGACAGATCTACGAGCAGTACTTC	CASSYSRPGQIYEQYF
TRBV6-6	NA	NA	TRBJ2-1	TGTGCCAGCAGTTCCATCAACAAGGACAGTAAGCAGTTCTTC	CASSSINKDSKQFF
TRBV29-1	TRBD1	NA	TRBJ1-2	TGCAGCGTGGGGCGATCGACAGGGAGTATTGGTGGCTACACCTTC	CSVGRSTGSIGGYTF
TRBV29-1	TRBD2	NA	TRBJ2-1	TGCAGCGTCCAGCGGGGTTACAATGAGCAGTTCTTC	CSVQRGYNEQFF
TRBV11-2	TRBD1	once	TRBJ1-6	TGTGCCAGCAGCCCACAGACAGGGGATAAATCACCCCTCCACTTT	CASSPQTGDKSPLHF
TRBV9	TRBD2	NA	TRBJ2-1	TGTGCCAGCAGCGTAGCTACGCGGGGAGGGTTCAATGAGCAGTTCTTC	CASSVATRGGFNEQFF
TRBV10-3	TRBD1	NA	TRBJ2-1	TGTGCCATCAGTAGGACCGTGGGACAGGGATCCAATGAGCAGTTCTTC	CAISRTVGQGSNEQFF
TRBV9	NA	NA	TRBJ1-2	TGTGCCAGCAGCGTAGATCCCCGGGACAAAAAAGGTGGCTACACCTTC	CASSVDPRDKKGGYTF
TRBV6-2/TRBV6-3	NA	NA	TRBJ1-1	TGTGCCAGCAGTTACTACTCCGGGGTATACGTCACTGAAGCTTTCTTT	CASSYYSGVYVTEAFF
TRBV4-2	TRBD2	NA	TRBJ2-7	TGTGCCAGCAGCCGTGAACCGGGACTAGGGGACTACGAGCAGTACTTC	CASSREPGLGDYEQYF
TRBV3-1/TRBV3-2	NA	NA	TRBJ2-1	TGTGCCAGCAGCCAAGGACACTACAATGAGCAGTTCTTC	CASSQGHYNEQFF
TRBV29-1	NA	NA	TRBJ1-1	TGCAGCGTTGTTTCAGGGAACACTGAAGCTTTCTTT	CSVVSGNTEAFF
TRBV4-1	TRBD1	few	TRBJ1-3	TGCGCCAGCTCCTACGACAGGGGTGCTGGAAACACCATATATTTT	CASSYDRGAGNTIYF
TRBV9	NA	NA	TRBJ1-4	TGTGCCAGCAGCGTAGCCCAGGGATCCGAAAAACTGTTTTTT	CASSVAQGSEKLFF
TRBV2	NA	NA	TRBJ1-5	TGTGCCAGCAGTGAAAGGTCGGACAGAGACAATCAGCCCCAGCATTTT	CASSERSDRDNQPQHF
TRBV7-8	NA	NA	TRBJ1-1	TGTGCCAGCAGCCCCGCGCTTGCCCCGAACACTGAAGCTTTCTTT	CASSPALAPNTEAFF
TRBV6-2/TRBV6-3	NA	NA	TRBJ2-5	TGTGCCAGCAGTTCTATCGGGGGACGGTACCAAGAGACCCAGTACTTC	CASSSIGGRYQETQYF
TRBV9	NA	few	TRBJ1-3	TGTGCCAGCAGCGTTAACTCTGGAAACACCATATATTTT	CASSVNSGNTIYF
TRBV18	NA	NA	TRBJ1-3	TGTGCCAGCTCACCACCCACACCTGACAACAGAAGAAACACCATATATTTT	CASSPPTPDNRRNTIYF
TRBV12-3/TRBV12-4	NA	NA	TRBJ2-5	TGTGCCAGCAGTTTAGACCAGGGGGAGACCCAGTACTTC	CASSLDQGETQYF
TRBV15	TRBD2	NA	TRBJ2-1	TGTGCCACCAGCCAACTAGCGGGGGGGTACAATGAGCAGTTCTTC	CATSQLAGGYNEQFF
TRBV14	NA	NA	TRBJ1-3	TGTGCCAGCAGCCAATGGAGCTCTGGAAACACCATATATTTT	CASSQWSSGNTIYF
TRBV18	TRBD1	NA	TRBJ1-4	TGTGCCAGCTCACCACGGGACAGGGTGGACGAAAAACTGTTTTTT	CASSPRDRVDEKLFF
TRBV12-5	TRBD1	NA	TRBJ2-3	TGTGCTAGTGGACCGGGACAGGGTAAGACAGATACGCAGTATTTT	CASGPGQGKTDTQYF
TRBV9	NA	NA	TRBJ2-1	TGTGCCAGCAGCGTAGCCCAAACCTACAATGAGCAGTTCTTC	CASSVAQTYNEQFF
TRBV7-6	NA	once	TRBJ1-4	TGTGCCAGCAGCCTCACGGGAGTCCTAGGGGAAAAACTGTTTTTT	CASSLTGVLGEKLFF
TRBV5-1	NA	NA	TRBJ1-3	TGCGCCAGCAGCTTATCGGACAGACCCTCTGGAAACACCATATATTTT	CASSLSDRPSGNTIYF
TRBV2	TRBD1	NA	TRBJ1-5	TGTGCCAGCGTCTCGAACAGGGGGCTCGTCGATCAGCCCCAGCATTTT	CASVSNRGLVDQPQHF
TRBV11-3	TRBD2	NA	TRBJ2-1	TGTGCCAGCAGCCTAGGACTAGCGGGGACCTACAATGAGCAGTTCTTC	CASSLGLAGTYNEQFF
TRBV11-2	TRBD1	NA	TRBJ1-5	TGTGCCAGCAGCAGGACAGGAAAGAATCAGCCCCAGCATTTT	CASSRTGKNQPQHF
TRBV24-1	NA	NA	TRBJ2-1	TGTGCCACCAGTGATGTTCGGAGGAGCGATGAGCAGTTCTTC	CATSDVRRSDEQFF
TRBV30	NA	NA	TRBJ2-7	TGTGCCTGGAGGCCCTCGATGGCAGGCCCTATCTACGAGCAGTACTTC	CAWRPSMAGPIYEQYF
TRBV7-9	NA	NA	TRBJ1-2	TGTGCCAGCAGCCCAAGACAAGGATATGGCTACACCTTC	CASSPRQGYGYTF
TRBV7-3	NA	NA	TRBJ2-5	TGTGCCAGCAGCTTAGGTCTCCGGGAGACCCAGTACTTC	CASSLGLRETQYF
TRBV7-9	NA	few	TRBJ2-7	TGTGCCAGCAGCTTAGTCTCCCACGAGCAGTACTTC	CASSLVSHEQYF